This TCR beta chain stems from a study of shared clonotypes between healthy human individuals. Broader study findings: A limitation of the genetic and exposure-history diversity represented arose from few donors. Naive subsets generally exceeded memory subsets in estimated richness.

Here immunoSEQ multiplex PCR was the method, and the copy in TCRdb shows in-frame clones only, minus some. The table lists about 530,000 clones, about 96% of them singletons. Turning to this clone: Antigen: not known.

V trimming: 8 bases; J trimming: 8 bases; junction bases outside the gene matches: 22. The CDR3 sequence is 18 residues long. Germline V lookup: CDR1 SGHTA, CDR2 FQGNSA. The investigators split CD4+ cells into a CD45RA+ naive subset and a CD45RA-negative memory subset. The chain combines TRBV7-2 with TRBJ1-2, with 11 bases identical to TRBD1. The specimen was naive CD4+ T cells sorted from blood. Subset indicated: CD45RA+ positively selected. The clonotype was recovered from a woman aged 25 to 45 in good health. CDR3 sequence: CASGRVRTGGLGENGYTF. The CDR3 DNA follows: TGTGCCAGCGGGCGGGTCCGGACAGGGGGCCTGGGTGAAAACGGCTACACCTTC. Drawing the rest from reference TRBV7-2 and TRBJ1-2, the complete variable domain is GAGVSQSPSNKVTEKGKDVELRCDPISGHTALYWYRQSLGQGLEFLIYFQGNSAPDKSGLPSDRFSAERTGGSVSTLTIQRTQQEDSAVYLCASGRVRTGGLGENGYTFGSGTRLTVV.